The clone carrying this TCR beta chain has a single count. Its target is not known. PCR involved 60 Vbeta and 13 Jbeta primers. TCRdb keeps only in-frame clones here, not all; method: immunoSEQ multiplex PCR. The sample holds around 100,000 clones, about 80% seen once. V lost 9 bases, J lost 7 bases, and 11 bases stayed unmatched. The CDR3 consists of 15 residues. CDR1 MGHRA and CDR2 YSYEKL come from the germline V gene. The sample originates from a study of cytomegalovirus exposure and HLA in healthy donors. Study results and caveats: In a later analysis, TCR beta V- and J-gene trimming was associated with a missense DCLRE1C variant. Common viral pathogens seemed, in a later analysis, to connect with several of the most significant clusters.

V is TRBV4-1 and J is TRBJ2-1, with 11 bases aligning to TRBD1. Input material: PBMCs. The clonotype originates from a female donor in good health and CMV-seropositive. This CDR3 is CARMDRGRLRNEQFF. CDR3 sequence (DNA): TGCGCCAGGATGGACAGGGGGCGGTTGAGAAATGAGCAGTTCTTC.